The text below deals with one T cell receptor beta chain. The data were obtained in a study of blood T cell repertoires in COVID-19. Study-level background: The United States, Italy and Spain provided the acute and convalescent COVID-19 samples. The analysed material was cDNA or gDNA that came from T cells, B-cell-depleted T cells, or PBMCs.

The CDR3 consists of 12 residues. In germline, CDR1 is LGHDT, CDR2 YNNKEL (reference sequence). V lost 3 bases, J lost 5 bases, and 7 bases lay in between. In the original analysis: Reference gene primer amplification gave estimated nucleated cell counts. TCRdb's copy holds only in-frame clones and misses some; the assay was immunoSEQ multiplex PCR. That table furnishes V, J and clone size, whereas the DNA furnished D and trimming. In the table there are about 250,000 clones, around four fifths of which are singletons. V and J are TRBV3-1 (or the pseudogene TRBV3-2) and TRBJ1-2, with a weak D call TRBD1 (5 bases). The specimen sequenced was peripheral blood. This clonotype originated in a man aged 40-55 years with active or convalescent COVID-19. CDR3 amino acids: CASSQTVYGYTF. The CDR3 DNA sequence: TGTGCCAGCAGCCAGACAGTGTATGGCTACACCTTC.